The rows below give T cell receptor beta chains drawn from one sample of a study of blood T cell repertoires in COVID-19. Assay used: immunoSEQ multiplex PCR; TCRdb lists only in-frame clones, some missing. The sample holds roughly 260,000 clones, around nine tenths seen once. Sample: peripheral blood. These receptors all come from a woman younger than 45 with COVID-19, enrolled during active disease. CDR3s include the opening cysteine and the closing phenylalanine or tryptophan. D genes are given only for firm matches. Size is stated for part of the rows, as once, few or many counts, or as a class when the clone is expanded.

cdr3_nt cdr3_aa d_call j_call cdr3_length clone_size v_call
TGTGCCAGCAGCACCGGGACAGCCCGAGCTAACTATGGCTACACCTTC CASSTGTARANYGYTF TRBD1 TRBJ1-2 16 . TRBV5-4
TGCGCCAGCAGCCGCAGTCTTGAGGGCGGGCTGTTTTTT CASSRSLEGGLFF . TRBJ2-2 13 . TRBV10-1
TGTGCCAGCAGTGATCTGACAGGGGGTAATTCACCCCTCCACTTT CASSDLTGGNSPLHF TRBD1 TRBJ1-6 15 . TRBV2
TGTGCAAGTCGCGACCGGAAGGGGAGGACTCCCTACGAGCAGTACTTC CASRDRKGRTPYEQYF . TRBJ2-7 16 . TRBV12-2
TGCAGCGTTCGAAGGGGAAATCAAGAGACCCAGTACTTC CSVRRGNQETQYF . TRBJ2-5 13 . TRBV29-1
TGTGCCAGTAGTATAGGAGGGGGCGGCGGACAGCCCCAGCATTTT CASSIGGGGGQPQHF TRBD1 TRBJ1-5 15 . TRBV19
TGTGCCAGCAGTTTCCGTAGCAATCAGCCCCAGCATTTT CASSFRSNQPQHF . TRBJ1-5 13 . TRBV27
TGTGCCAGCGCCACGCGGGAGACCCAGTACTTC CASATRETQYF . TRBJ2-5 11 . TRBV27
TGTGCCAGCAGCGTAGGTAGCGGGATACCTAATGAAAAACTGTTTTTT CASSVGSGIPNEKLFF . TRBJ1-4 16 . TRBV9
TGCGCCAGCAGCCATCGGACTGTGGATTCACCCCTCCACTTT CASSHRTVDSPLHF . TRBJ1-6 14 once TRBV4-3
TGTGCCAGCAGTGAAATGGCCTTTTACGAGCAGTACTTC CASSEMAFYEQYF . TRBJ2-7 13 . TRBV6-1
TGTGCCAGCTCACCGAGCAGGGCGGAGGAGACCCAGTACTTC CASSPSRAEETQYF . TRBJ2-5 14 . TRBV18
TGTGCCAGCAGTTTCGACTTTCGGCAGCCCCAGCATTTT CASSFDFRQPQHF . TRBJ1-5 13 . TRBV12-3/TRBV12-4
TGTGCCATCAGTGAGTCTGGCAGGGGAAGCGAGCAGTACTTC CAISESGRGSEQYF . TRBJ2-7 14 . TRBV10-3
TGCAGTGCTAGTCTCCGGGAGGGCCTTAGGAATGAGCAGTTCTTC CSASLREGLRNEQFF TRBD2 TRBJ2-1 15 . TRBV20-1
TGTGCCACCAGGACAGGGGGCTATTCACCCCTCCACTTT CATRTGGYSPLHF TRBD1 TRBJ1-6 13 . TRBV10-3
TGTGCCAGCAGTGAGAGGGAGAGTTCACCCCTCCACTTT CASSERESSPLHF . TRBJ1-6 13 . TRBV6-4
TGTGCCAGCAGCCAGTATCTAGAGACTTACAATCAGCCCCAGCATTTT CASSQYLETYNQPQHF . TRBJ1-5 16 . TRBV5-8
TGTGCCAGCAGCTTACGGACAGGATTTGAAAAACTGTTTTTT CASSLRTGFEKLFF TRBD1 TRBJ1-4 14 few TRBV7-2
TGTGCCAGTAGTTCGGCGGGACGGATCTCCTACGAGCAGTACTTC CASSSAGRISYEQYF . TRBJ2-7 15 . TRBV19
TGTGCCAGCAGCAGAAGCCAGGATGAAAAACTGTTTTTT CASSRSQDEKLFF . TRBJ1-4 13 . TRBV7-3
TGTGCCAGCAGCTTAGAGGCAGGGCTCTCTGGAAACACCATATATTTT CASSLEAGLSGNTIYF . TRBJ1-3 16 . TRBV7-9
TGTGCCAGCAGTTTAAGGCAGGGACACTACGAGCAGTACTTC CASSLRQGHYEQYF . TRBJ2-7 14 . TRBV27
TGTGCCAGCAGCCTAGGGGAGGCGCTCCCCGCCAAAAACATTCAGTACTTC CASSLGEALPAKNIQYF . TRBJ2-4 17 . TRBV7-2
TGTGCCAGCAGCTTAAAGACTAGCGACCAAGAGACCCAGTACTTC CASSLKTSDQETQYF TRBD2 TRBJ2-5 15 . TRBV13
TGTGCCAGTAGCACAGGGAACACTGAAGCTTTCTTT CASSTGNTEAFF . TRBJ1-1 12 . TRBV19
TGTGCCAGCAGTGTCCGGGACAGGGGGCAGGACACTGAAGCTTTCTTT CASSVRDRGQDTEAFF TRBD1 TRBJ1-1 16 . TRBV28
TGTGCCAGCTCACCAAGGAGGGGGCTGAACACTGAAGCTTTCTTT CASSPRRGLNTEAFF TRBD1 TRBJ1-1 15 once TRBV18
TGTGCCAGCAGTGAAGTACTGATTAACAATGAGCAGTTCTTC CASSEVLINNEQFF . TRBJ2-1 14 . TRBV2
TGTGCCAGCAGCGTACAGGGATCCACAGATACGCAGTATTTT CASSVQGSTDTQYF . TRBJ2-3 14 . TRBV9
TGTGCCAGTAGTAGCTCGGGACAGGGGTACGGCTATGGCTACACCTTC CASSSSGQGYGYGYTF TRBD1 TRBJ1-2 16 few TRBV19
TGCGCCAGCAGCGGGGGCCGGTACAATGAGCAGTTCTTC CASSGGRYNEQFF . TRBJ2-1 13 . TRBV4-3
TGTGCCAGCAGCCAGAACAGGGGGCATGCTTCGGCTTTCTTT CASSQNRGHASAFF TRBD1 TRBJ1-1 14 once TRBV27
TGTGCCAGCAGGCCTACAGGGGATTACATGAACACTGAAGCTTTCTTT CASRPTGDYMNTEAFF TRBD1 TRBJ1-1 16 . TRBV28
TGTGCCAGCAGCTTAGGCGGGAGGGAAACAGATACGCAGTATTTT CASSLGGRETDTQYF TRBD2 TRBJ2-3 15 . TRBV11-2
TGTGCCAGCAGTGGCGGGAGGGAGGGAGATACGCAGTATTTT CASSGGREGDTQYF TRBD2 TRBJ2-3 14 . TRBV2
TGCGCCAGCAGTGAAGGACTAGCGGGTCTCGATGAGCAGTTCTTC CASSEGLAGLDEQFF TRBD2 TRBJ2-1 15 . TRBV10-1
TGTGCCAGCAGCTGGGGTGGGACAGGGGACCAAGAGACCCAGTACTTC CASSWGGTGDQETQYF TRBD1 TRBJ2-5 16 . TRBV7-9
TGTGCCAGCACCCTGGCGGGGGCGAGGGCTGAAGCTTTCTTT CASTLAGARAEAFF . TRBJ1-1 14 . TRBV19
TGTGCCAGCAGTTTGGGCAGGGGTTCCTATGGCTACACCTTC CASSLGRGSYGYTF . TRBJ1-2 14 . TRBV28
TGTGCCAGCAGCAAAGGTGAGGGTACTAGCACAGATACGCAGTATTTT CASSKGEGTSTDTQYF . TRBJ2-3 16 . TRBV21-1
TGCGCCAGCAGCCCCATGAGGGAGGGCTACACCTTC CASSPMREGYTF . TRBJ1-2 12 . TRBV5-1
TGTGCCAGCAGCCAAGATACGCGAACAGGGGTACCTCCGGAGGGCACTGAAGCTTTCTTT CASSQDTRTGVPPEGTEAFF TRBD1 TRBJ1-1 20 . TRBV3-1/TRBV3-2
TGTGCCAGCAGTGTGGTGGGCAGGGCCACCTACGAGCAGTACTTC CASSVVGRATYEQYF . TRBJ2-7 15 . TRBV28